The present T cell receptor beta chain was sequenced within a study of T cell repertoires in ileal Crohn's disease. This clone appeared a single time. Antigen unknown. Noted time point: neoterminal ileum biopsy at postoperative endoscopy, about 6 months after surgery. The repertoire was sequenced with immunoSEQ multiplex PCR; TCRdb's copy has only in-frame clones and lacks some. The sample includes approximately 10,000 clones, 79% seen only once; the top ten take approximately 7%. Study-level findings and limits: Within the first postoperative year, endoscopy came at median roughly 6.9 months.

This CDR3 has 14 amino acids. Trimming took off 2 bases at V and 6 bases at J, with 10 bases between the two ends. V is TRBV6-7 and J is TRBJ2-2; D perhaps matches TRBD1 (5 bases). TRBV6-7 is an ORF; its function is uncertain. Material for sequencing was ileal tissue. The origin of this receptor is an adult with Crohn's disease. As DNA, the CDR3 is TGTGCCAGCAGTTACCTTGGACAACCCGGGGAGCTGTTTTTT. It specifies CASSYLGQPGELFF.